These 10 T cell receptor beta chains share one sample of origin, sequenced in a study of blood T cell repertoires in COVID-19. The protocol was immunoSEQ multiplex PCR, while the TCRdb copy is restricted to in-frame clones and leaves out a portion. In the table there are more than 300,000 clones, 88% of which are singletons. The sample comprised PBMCs or T cells enriched from blood (not recorded which). Receptor source: a woman aged 18-29 years who had recovered from COVID-19.

This clone was counted a few times. The chain links TRBV19 to TRBJ2-7, with TRBD1 matching 7 bases. Germline V lookup: CDR1 LNHDA, CDR2 SQIVND (reference sequence). CDR3 length equals 13 residues. V shed 5 bases and J 5 bases; nucleotides not matched to a gene: 6. CDR3 DNA sequence: TGTGCCAGTAGTCGGCAGGGGGTCGACGAGCAGTACTTC. Its translation is CASSRQGVDEQYF.

This clone has just one count. V usage is TRBV6-5 and J usage is TRBJ1-5; TRBD1 is a possible D gene (6 bases). V was trimmed by 7 bases and J by 3 bases, leaving 10 bases between them. CDR1 is MNHEY and CDR2 is SVGAGI in the germline V gene. CDR3 length: 13 residues. The CDR3 protein is CASIRTVNQPQHF. The CDR3 DNA is TGTGCCAGCATCCGGACAGTCAATCAGCCCCAGCATTTT.

This chain connects TRBV5-1 to TRBJ2-7, with D possibly TRBD1 on 6 matching bases. The CDR3 covers 14 residues. V was pared by 1 base and J by 2 bases, with 10 bases between. Per the germline V gene, CDR1 is SGHRS and CDR2 is YFSETQ. CDR3 region: CASSLKQGTYEQYF. DNA for the CDR3: TGCGCCAGCAGCTTGAAACAGGGCACCTACGAGCAGTACTTC.

This chain links TRBV7-8 with TRBJ2-7, with TRBD2 matching over 8 bases. The CDR3 length is 14 residues. Trimming took 5 bases from V and 4 from J; bases not matched to a gene: 7. CDR1 and CDR2 from the germline V gene are SGHVS and FQNEAQ. CDR3: CASSRRGARYEQYF. As DNA, the CDR3 is TGTGCCAGCAGCCGGCGGGGGGCGAGGTACGAGCAGTACTTC. The full variable domain, with the rest looked up from reference TRBV7-8 and TRBJ2-7, is GAGVSQSPRYKVAKRGQDVALRCDPISGHVSLFWYQQALGQGPEFLTYFQNEAQLDKSGLPSDRFFAERPEGSVSTLKIQRTQQEDSAVYLCASSRRGARYEQYFGPGTRLTVT.

The rearrangement uses TRBV7-3 and TRBJ1-5, with D perhaps matching TRBD1 (5 bases). Germline V gene data show CDR1 as SGHTA and CDR2 as FQGTGA. The CDR3 contains 13 residues. V lost 5 bases, J lost 6 bases, and 11 bases lay in between. Written as DNA, the CDR3 is TGTGCCAGCAGCCCGGACATCGGTCAGCCCCAGCATTTT. It is translated as CASSPDIGQPQHF.

This chain joins TRBV10-1 and TRBJ1-4, with TRBD1 as a possible D gene (6 bases). From germline, CDR1 is WNHNN and CDR2 SYGVQD (reference sequence). This CDR3 contains 14 residues. The ends were cut back, 9 bases at V and 0 bases at J, with 11 bases in the middle. The CDR3 is CARDSSATNEKLFF. CDR3 bases: TGCGCCAGGGACAGCTCCGCAACTAATGAAAAACTGTTTTTT.

The chain has TRBV11-1 and TRBJ1-6, with TRBD1 matching over 9 bases. With V trimmed by 5 bases and J by 6 bases, 8 bases remained unmatched. Germline CDR1 SGHAT, CDR2 FQDESV (reference sequence). The CDR3 sequence is 16 residues long. DNA for the CDR3: TGTGCCAGCAGCGACTCCCGGACAGGGGTTAATTCACCCCTCCACTTT. This sequence encodes CASSDSRTGVNSPLHF.

The CDR3 DNA follows: TGTGCCAGCAGCTTATACGGACCTTGGCGGGAAAATTCACCCCTCCACTTT. Translating it yields CASSLYGPWRENSPLHF. The V call is TRBV11-2, the J call TRBJ1-6; D gene ambiguous. The germline V gene has CDR1 SGHAT and CDR2 FQNNGV. V gave up 2 bases and J gave up 7 bases, with 18 bases separating them. This CDR3 comprises 17 residues.

J is TRBJ2-3 and V is TRBV4-1; TRBD2 aligns across 12 bases. Germline trimming cut 2 bases from V and 2 bases from J; bases unmatched to any gene: 5. The germline CDR1 and CDR2 sequences are MGHRA and YSYEKL. CDR3 length: 17 residues. CDR3 sequence reads: CASSQTGTSGYTDTQYF. The CDR3 DNA reads TGCGCCAGCAGCCAAACGGGGACTAGCGGGTACACAGATACGCAGTATTTT.

The gene calls are TRBV27 and TRBJ2-1; maybe TRBD2 (5 bases). With 2 bases removed from V and 10 bases from J, the gap between germline ends came to 24 bases. CDR1 is MNHEY and CDR2 is SMNVEV in the germline V gene (reference sequence). There are 17 residues in the CDR3. As DNA, the CDR3 is TGTGCCAGCAGTTTAAGGTCCGGCGGCACTGCCCCGGGGGAGCAGTTCTTC. Amino acid sequence: CASSLRSGGTAPGEQFF.